The 31 T cell receptor beta chains below all came from one sample that was sequenced in a study of cytomegalovirus exposure and HLA in healthy donors. 60 Vbeta and 13 Jbeta primers were used in PCR. The table came from immunoSEQ multiplex PCR; TCRdb's copy has only in-frame clones and leaves some out. Altogether 150,000 to 200,000 clones are present, around 79% being singletons, with the ten largest covering about 6.4%. Sequencing was performed on PBMCs. The receptors here all came from a man in his forties in good health and CMV-seropositive.

The V and J genes are TRBV19 and TRBJ2-5, with TRBD1 identical over 7 bases. This CDR3 is 13 amino acids long. V was clipped by 3 bases and J by 2 bases; unmatched bases: 0. Germline-derived CDR1 and CDR2 are LNHDA and SQIVND (reference sequence). CDR3 DNA: TGTGCCAGTAGTATCAGGGGGCAAGAGACCCAGTACTTC. Its translation: CASSIRGQETQYF.

This clone occurred a few times. The gene calls are TRBV5-1 and TRBJ2-1, with D unclear. The V and J ends lost 0 bases and 7 bases respectively, with 5 bases between them. This CDR3 is 12 amino acids long. Per the germline V gene, CDR1 is SGHRS and CDR2 is YFSETQ. The CDR3 reads CASSLAENEQFF. The CDR3, as DNA: TGCGCCAGCAGCTTGGCCGAGAATGAGCAGTTCTTC. The variable domain in full, completed from reference TRBV5-1 and TRBJ2-1, reads KAGVTQTPRYLIKTRGQQVTLSCSPISGHRSVSWYQQTPGQGLQFLFEYFSETQRNKGNFPGRFSGRQFSNSRSEMNVSTLELGDSALYLCASSLAENEQFFGPGTRLTVL.

The chain links TRBV5-1 to TRBJ2-7, with D maybe TRBD1 (5 bases). Germline-derived CDR1 and CDR2 are SGHRS and YFSETQ. The CDR3 contains 13 residues. Trimming took off 4 bases at V and 6 bases at J, with 14 bases between the two ends. The chain's CDR3 is CASSVVGVGEQYF. CDR3 in DNA: TGCGCCAGCAGCGTGGTAGGGGTGGGCGAGCAGTACTTC.

The chain employs TRBV11-2 and TRBJ1-6, with 8 positions matching TRBD1. Unmatched junction bases numbered 6, after V lost 5 bases and J lost 6 bases. CDR3 length equals 15 residues. CDR1 is SGHAT, CDR2 FQNNGV, per germline. In nucleotides, the CDR3 is TGTGCCAGCAGCCAGGGGGACAGGCCTAATTCACCCCTCCACTTT. Its translation: CASSQGDRPNSPLHF.

This clone was recorded once. V gene TRBV19 combines with J gene TRBJ1-5, with 11 positions matching TRBD1. V lost 6 bases, J lost 1 base, and 2 bases stayed unmatched. Germline CDR1 and CDR2: LNHDA and SQIVND (reference sequence). The CDR3 has 15 amino acids. The CDR3 DNA reads TGTGCCAGTAGGGACAGGGGGCGAAGCAATCAGCCCCAGCATTTT. The encoded protein is CASRDRGRSNQPQHF.

This clone was seen more than once but under ten times. This rearrangement joins TRBV11-3 to TRBJ2-1, with TRBD2 matching 7 bases. Per the germline V gene, CDR1 is SGHNT and CDR2 is YENEEA. This CDR3 is built from 13 residues. Trimming at V came to 5 bases and at J to 4 bases, leaving 2 bases not matched to a gene. CDR3 in DNA: TGTGCCAGCAGCCTGGGGGGGTACAATGAGCAGTTCTTC. Protein sequence: CASSLGGYNEQFF.

V usage is TRBV18 and J usage is TRBJ1-6; TRBD1 might be the D (6 bases). The CDR3 totals 17 residues. Per the germline V gene, CDR1 is KGHSH and CDR2 is LQKENI. V lost 5 bases and J lost 8, with 22 bases in between. CDR3 region: CASSNWQGGIGDSPLHF. The DNA for the CDR3 is TGTGCCAGCTCAAATTGGCAAGGGGGTATCGGAGATTCACCCCTCCACTTT.

The V call is TRBV19, the J call TRBJ1-5, with 8 bases lining up with TRBD1. Looked up from germline, CDR1 is LNHDA and CDR2 is SQIVND (reference sequence). Trimming took 6 bases from V and 2 from J; bases not matched to a gene: 9. The CDR3 consists of 16 residues. The CDR3 nucleotides are TGTGCCAGTAGCCTAGGAGACAGGGGAGGCAATCAGCCCCAGCATTTT. Translated, it gives CASSLGDRGGNQPQHF. The full variable domain, completed using reference TRBV19 and TRBJ1-5, is DGGITQSPKYLFRKEGQNVTLSCEQNLNHDAMYWYRQDPGQGLRLIYYSQIVNDFQKGDIAEGYSVSREKKESFPLTVTSAQKNPTAFYLCASSLGDRGGNQPQHFGDGTRLSIL.

There are a few counts of this clone. This chain connects TRBV19 to TRBJ2-3; 9 bases agree with TRBD2. The V gene's germline CDR1 is LNHDA and CDR2 SQIVND (reference sequence). This CDR3 is 14 amino acids long. The V segment lost 10 bases and the J segment 2 bases; nucleotides outside the gene matches: 7. The CDR3 DNA reads TGTGCCACCCGACTAGCGGTTTTCACAGATACGCAGTATTTT. This translates into CATRLAVFTDTQYF.

The V and J genes are TRBV6-1 and TRBJ1-5; a weak D match, TRBD1 (5 bases). CDR1 is MNHNS, CDR2 SASEGT, per germline. This CDR3 has 14 amino acids. The V end was cut by 10 bases, the J end by 2 bases, with 15 bases between. The CDR3: CATRGVKGNQPQHF. For the CDR3, the DNA is TGTGCCACCCGGGGGGTCAAAGGCAATCAGCCCCAGCATTTT.

The table lists this clone with a few counts. V is TRBV7-8 and J is TRBJ1-1; D might be TRBD1 (5 bases). The ends were cut back, 3 bases at V and 1 base at J, with 9 bases in the middle. CDR3 length: 14 amino acids. Germline lookup yields CDR1 SGHVS and CDR2 FQNEAQ. CDR3 protein: CASSLTAKNTEAFF. The CDR3 DNA reads as TGTGCCAGCAGCTTGACAGCCAAGAACACTGAAGCTTTCTTT.

The chain uses TRBV14 and TRBJ1-4; the D gene is possibly TRBD1 (6 bases). The V and J ends lost 0 bases and 7 bases respectively, with 15 bases between them. The CDR3 loop spans 16 amino acids. Per germline, CDR1 SGHDN and CDR2 FVKESK. The CDR3 loop is CASSQESGAGSEKLFF. Here the CDR3 DNA reads TGTGCCAGCAGCCAAGAATCAGGGGCAGGGTCTGAAAAACTGTTTTTT.

This sequence joins TRBV9 and TRBJ2-1, with D unclear. Trimming removed 0 bases at V and 2 bases at J, with 12 bases between. This CDR3 has 16 residues. CDR1 SGDLS and CDR2 YYNGEE come from the germline V gene. As DNA, the CDR3 is TGTGCCAGCAGCGTAGGGGTGGGCAGTACCTACAATGAGCAGTTCTTC. It encodes CASSVGVGSTYNEQFF.

The V and J genes are TRBV7-3 and TRBJ1-1, with 8 bases aligning to TRBD1. Per the germline V gene, CDR1 is SGHTA and CDR2 is FQGTGA. The trim removed 4 bases at V and 1 base at J, leaving 5 bases unmatched. The CDR3 runs to 15 residues. As DNA, the CDR3 is TGTGCCAGCAGCTCCGACAGGGGCCCGAACACTGAAGCTTTCTTT. It specifies CASSSDRGPNTEAFF.

The CDR3: CASTRDLAGSNQPQHF. Written as DNA, the CDR3 is TGTGCCAGCACCAGGGACCTTGCGGGGAGCAATCAGCCCCAGCATTTT. This chain connects TRBV2 to TRBJ1-5; perhaps TRBD1 as D (5 bases). Deletions cut 7 bases from V and 1 base from J, with 17 bases between. This CDR3 has 16 residues. The V gene's germline CDR1 is SNHLY and CDR2 FYNNEI.

Concerning this clone itself: Other nucleotide sequences from this sample produce the same CDR3. The chain couples TRBV5-1 to TRBJ2-1, with D hard to call. V was trimmed by 4 bases and J by 3 bases, leaving 5 bases between them. This CDR3 is 12 amino acids long. Germline CDR1 is SGHRS and CDR2 is YFSETQ. The CDR3 DNA reads as TGCGCCAGCAGCACTAACTACAATGAGCAGTTCTTC. Protein product: CASSTNYNEQFF.

This clone came up a few times. This rearrangement joins TRBV10-3 to TRBJ2-1, with D possibly being TRBD2 (5 bases). Germline V gene data show CDR1 as ENHRY and CDR2 as SYGVKD. The CDR3 contains 16 residues. V dropped 4 bases and J dropped 0 bases, with 13 bases sitting between them. The CDR3 coding sequence is TGTGCCATCAGTGGGAGAGCGGTGGCCTCCTACAATGAGCAGTTCTTC. Residues: CAISGRAVASYNEQFF.

The rearrangement joins TRBV5-5 to TRBJ2-5, with D possibly matching TRBD1 (7 bases). The V end was cut by 7 bases, the J end by 2 bases, with 15 bases between. The CDR3 loop spans 14 amino acids. Germline CDR1 is SGHKS and CDR2 is YYEKEE (reference sequence). CDR3 sequence: CASRTQGGQETQYF. CDR3 bases: TGTGCCAGCCGTACCCAGGGGGGACAAGAGACCCAGTACTTC.

The table lists this clone with a count of one. The CDR3, as DNA: TGTGCCAGCAGCCATATGGGACAGGGAATCACCGGGGAGCTGTTTTTT. Encoded protein: CASSHMGQGITGELFF. The chain uses TRBV5-4 and TRBJ2-2, with 9 bases that match TRBD1. Germline V gives CDR1 SGHNT, CDR2 YYREEE (reference sequence). The CDR3 contains 16 residues. Trimming cost V 4 bases and J 4 bases; bases outside gene matches: 8.

V gene TRBV15 combines with J gene TRBJ1-4, with D perhaps TRBD1 (5 bases). The CDR3 has 15 amino acids. The V end was cut by 0 bases, the J end by 5 bases, with 10 bases between. The germline V gene encodes CDR1 LNHNV and CDR2 YYDKDF (reference sequence). This chain's CDR3 is CATSRDSGGNEKLFF. The DNA for the CDR3 is TGTGCCACCAGCAGAGATTCGGGGGGGAATGAAAAACTGTTTTTT.

This chain uses TRBV2 with TRBJ2-7; no clear D gene. The CDR3 is 13 amino acids. V was shortened by 4 bases and J by 1 base, with 8 bases between the two germline ends. Germline-derived CDR1 and CDR2 are SNHLY and FYNNEI. CDR3 nucleotide sequence: TGTGCCAGCAGTGCGAACTGGTCCTACGAGCAGTACTTC. As protein: CASSANWSYEQYF.

This chain uses TRBV4-2 with TRBJ2-5; D possibly corresponds to TRBD2 (5 bases). The V end lost 3 bases, the J end lost 5 bases, and 16 bases lay between the germline ends. The CDR3 extends over 15 amino acids. Germline V gene sequence: CDR1 LGHNA, CDR2 YNFKEQ. CDR3 nucleotides: TGTGCCAGCAGCCACGACCGGACTTCGGCCGAGACCCAGTACTTC. The encoded protein is CASSHDRTSAETQYF.

The chain carries TRBV7-2 and TRBJ1-1; D is unclear. CDR3 length: 14 amino acids. Germline CDR1 and CDR2: SGHTA and FQGNSA. V was trimmed by 7 bases and J by 0 bases, leaving 12 bases between them. The CDR3 spells CASTQTLMNTEAFF. The DNA of the CDR3 is TGTGCCAGCACCCAGACACTCATGAACACTGAAGCTTTCTTT.

This clone was found once. The V gene is TRBV7-2, the J gene TRBJ2-7; 10 nucleotides match TRBD2. CDR3 length: 13 residues. With 4 bases clipped from V and 6 bases from J, the junction kept 3 bases outside the gene matches. CDR1 is SGHTA and CDR2 is FQGNSA in the germline V gene. CDR3 in amino acids: CASSSIAGGEQYF. The CDR3, as DNA: TGTGCCAGCAGCTCGATAGCGGGAGGCGAGCAGTACTTC. The complete variable domain, with remaining parts taken from reference TRBV7-2 and TRBJ2-7, reads GAGVSQSPSNKVTEKGKDVELRCDPISGHTALYWYRQSLGQGLEFLIYFQGNSAPDKSGLPSDRFSAERTGGSVSTLTIQRTQQEDSAVYLCASSSIAGGEQYFGPGTRLTVT.

The rearrangement links TRBV27 to TRBJ2-3; D is undetermined. Trimming removed 2 bases at V and 0 bases at J, with 9 bases between. In germline, CDR1 is MNHEY, CDR2 SMNVEV (reference sequence). The CDR3 has 15 residues. CDR3: CASSLKYGSTDTQYF. CDR3 nucleotides: TGTGCCAGCAGTTTAAAGTACGGGAGCACAGATACGCAGTATTTT.

This clone was recorded only once. This chain links TRBV6-1 with TRBJ1-1; 7 bases line up with TRBD1. The germline V gene encodes CDR1 MNHNS and CDR2 SASEGT. The CDR3 consists of 15 residues. V shed 5 bases, J shed 0 bases, and the junction held 6 bases outside the gene matches. CDR3 sequence (DNA): TGTGCCAGCAGTAGGGACAGAAACATGAACACTGAAGCTTTCTTT. It yields the protein CASSRDRNMNTEAFF.

The gene calls are TRBV7-2 and TRBJ2-1; 8 bases agree with TRBD2. This CDR3 contains 13 residues. CDR1 and CDR2 (germline): SGHTA, FQGNSA. With 5 bases clipped from V and 10 bases from J, the junction kept 7 bases outside the gene matches. Here the CDR3 DNA reads TGTGCCAGCAGCGTACCGGGGGGGGGCGAGCAGTTCTTC. Translation gives CASSVPGGGEQFF.

The rearrangement joins TRBV6-6 to TRBJ2-3, with 8 bases aligning to TRBD2. The J segment lost 3 bases and the V segment lost 7 bases, leaving 9 bases of the junction unmatched. From germline, CDR1 is MNHNY and CDR2 SVGAGI (reference sequence). The CDR3 extends over 15 amino acids. CDR3 bases: TGTGCCAGCACCGATACTAGCGGACCTACAGATACGCAGTATTTT. It yields the protein CASTDTSGPTDTQYF.

The V call is TRBV25-1, the J call TRBJ1-2; TRBD1 aligns across 10 bases. Trimming took 4 bases from V and 6 from J; bases not matched to a gene: 11. This CDR3 is built from 16 residues. The germline V gene encodes CDR1 MGHDK and CDR2 SYGVNS. The CDR3 nucleotides read TGTGCCAGCAGTGCCTTTCCCCGGGACAGGGGCGATGGCTACACCTTC. Residues: CASSAFPRDRGDGYTF.

The chain has TRBV28 and TRBJ2-1; TRBD2 matches at 10 bases. The germline V gene has CDR1 MDHEN and CDR2 SYDVKM. With V trimmed by 4 bases and J by 9 bases, 0 bases remained unmatched. CDR3 length: 12 residues. CDR3 sequence reads: CASSWTSGEQFF. The DNA of the CDR3 is TGTGCCAGCAGTTGGACTAGCGGTGAGCAGTTCTTC.

The chain is built from TRBV5-1 and TRBJ1-6, with D uncertain. This CDR3 has 14 amino acids. V was cut by 0 bases and J by 10 bases, with 11 bases left in between. Looked up from germline, CDR1 is SGHRS and CDR2 is YFSETQ. The CDR3 reads CASSLGLDDSPLHF. For the CDR3, the DNA is TGCGCCAGCAGCTTGGGACTGGATGACTCACCCCTCCACTTT.